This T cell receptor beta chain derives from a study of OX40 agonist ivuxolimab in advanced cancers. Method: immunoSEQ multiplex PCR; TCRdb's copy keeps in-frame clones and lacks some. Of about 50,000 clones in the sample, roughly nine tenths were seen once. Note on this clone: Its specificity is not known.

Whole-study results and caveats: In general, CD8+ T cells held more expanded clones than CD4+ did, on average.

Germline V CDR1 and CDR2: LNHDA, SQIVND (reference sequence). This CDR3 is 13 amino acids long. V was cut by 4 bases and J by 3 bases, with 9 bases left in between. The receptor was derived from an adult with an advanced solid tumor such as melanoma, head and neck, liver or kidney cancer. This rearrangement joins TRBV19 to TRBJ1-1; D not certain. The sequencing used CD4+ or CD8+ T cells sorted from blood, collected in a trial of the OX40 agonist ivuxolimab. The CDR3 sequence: CASSNGVYTEAFF. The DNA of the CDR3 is TGTGCCAGTAGTAATGGGGTTTACACTGAAGCTTTCTTT.